This T cell receptor (beta chain) was recovered during a study of blood T cell repertoires in COVID-19. Across the study: Italy, Spain and the United States were the sources of the convalescent and acute COVID-19 samples. The analysed material was cDNA or gDNA that came from T cells, B-cell-depleted T cells, or PBMCs.

TCRdb's copy holds only in-frame clones and misses some; the assay was immunoSEQ multiplex PCR. The sample contains 200,000 to 250,000 clones, approximately 80% of which appear only once. CDR1 is MGHRA and CDR2 is YSYEKL in the germline V gene. V lost 5 bases and J 4 bases, leaving 9 bases between the germline ends. The CDR3 extends over 13 amino acids. This TCR was sampled from a human donor in a cohort sampled during active COVID-19. The J gene is TRBJ1-5, the V gene TRBV4-1; D is undetermined. The sample consisted of peripheral blood. The CDR3 loop reads CASSDMKNQPQHF. In nucleotides, the CDR3 is TGCGCCAGCAGCGACATGAAGAATCAGCCCCAGCATTTT.